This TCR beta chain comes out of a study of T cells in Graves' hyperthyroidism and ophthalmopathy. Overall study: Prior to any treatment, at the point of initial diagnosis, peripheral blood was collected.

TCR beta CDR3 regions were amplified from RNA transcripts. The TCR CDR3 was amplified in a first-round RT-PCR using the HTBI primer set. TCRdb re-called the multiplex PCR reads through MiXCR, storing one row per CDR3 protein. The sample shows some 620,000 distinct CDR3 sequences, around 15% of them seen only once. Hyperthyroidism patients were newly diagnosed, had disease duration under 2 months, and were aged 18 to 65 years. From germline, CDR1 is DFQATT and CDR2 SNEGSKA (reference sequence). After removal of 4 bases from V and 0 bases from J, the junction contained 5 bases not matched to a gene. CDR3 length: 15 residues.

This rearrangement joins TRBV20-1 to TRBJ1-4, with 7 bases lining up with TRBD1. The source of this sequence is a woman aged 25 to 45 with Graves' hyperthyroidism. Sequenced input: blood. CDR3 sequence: CSATGTDPTNEKLFF. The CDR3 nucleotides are TGCAGTGCTACCGGGACAGATCCAACTAATGAAAAACTGTTTTTT.